This TCR beta chain is drawn from a study of cytomegalovirus exposure and HLA in healthy donors. Notes on the study in general: V- and J-gene trimming of TCR beta was linked (in a later analysis) to a missense DCLRE1C variant. Analyses of presence/absence relied on an assumption of roughly uniform sequencing depth across donors. Sequence variants that were highly shared formed a cluster that was likely a sequencing artifact.

As for this clone: Its antigen is unidentified.

Germline lookup yields CDR1 SGHVS and CDR2 FQNEAQ. CDR3 size: 14 residues. Trimming at V came to 5 bases and at J to 4 bases, leaving 4 bases not matched to a gene. PCR was performed using 60 Vbeta and 13 Jbeta primers. Repertoires were generated with immunoSEQ multiplex PCR, while TCRdb's copy carries only in-frame clones and drops some. The table shows 200,000 to 250,000 clones, with around four fifths occurring only once. This TCR was recovered from a woman in her 40s in good health and CMV-seronegative. The material sequenced was PBMCs. This sequence joins TRBV7-8 and TRBJ2-7; the match to TRBD2 covers 11 bases. CDR3 nucleotide sequence: TGTGCCAGCAGCCGAGGGACTAGCGGATACGAGCAGTACTTC. This codes for CASSRGTSGYEQYF.